This T cell receptor (beta chain) stems from a study of CD8 T cells in Susac syndrome. The CDR3 loop spans 15 amino acids. The V end lost 4 bases, the J end lost 0 bases, and 11 bases lay between the germline ends. CDR1 is LGHNA and CDR2 is YSLEER in the germline V gene. With random hexamers, roughly 0.5 to 1 ug RNA was reverse transcribed. Using its own MiXCR run on the immunoSEQ multiplex PCR reads, TCRdb lists one record per CDR3 protein. Of about 180,000 distinct CDR3 sequences in the sample, 95% are singletons; the top ten hold approximately 0.09%. The receptor was derived from a human donor with multiple sclerosis. The J gene is TRBJ2-3, the V gene TRBV4-3, with D possibly matching TRBD1 (5 bases). The sample taken for sequencing was CD4+ T cells from PBMCs. This chain's CDR3 is CASSPRTLSTDTQYF. Here the CDR3 DNA reads TGCGCCAGCAGCCCCCGGACACTTAGCACAGATACGCAGTATTTT.